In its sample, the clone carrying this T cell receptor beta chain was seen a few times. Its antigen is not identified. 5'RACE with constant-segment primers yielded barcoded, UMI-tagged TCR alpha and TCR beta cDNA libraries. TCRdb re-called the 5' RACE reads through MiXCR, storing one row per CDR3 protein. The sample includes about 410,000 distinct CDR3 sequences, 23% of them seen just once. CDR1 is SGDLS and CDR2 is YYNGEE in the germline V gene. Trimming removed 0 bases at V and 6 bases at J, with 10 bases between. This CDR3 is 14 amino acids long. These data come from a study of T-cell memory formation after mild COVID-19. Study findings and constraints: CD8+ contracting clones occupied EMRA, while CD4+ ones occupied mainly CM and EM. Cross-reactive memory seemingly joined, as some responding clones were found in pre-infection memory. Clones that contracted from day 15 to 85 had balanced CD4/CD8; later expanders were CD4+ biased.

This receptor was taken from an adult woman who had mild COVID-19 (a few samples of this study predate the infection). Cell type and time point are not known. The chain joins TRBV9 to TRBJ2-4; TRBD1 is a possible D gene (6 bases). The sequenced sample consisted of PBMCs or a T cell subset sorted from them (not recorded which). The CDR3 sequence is CASSVESRGNIQYF. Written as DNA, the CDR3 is TGTGCCAGCAGCGTAGAATCCAGGGGAAACATTCAGTACTTC.